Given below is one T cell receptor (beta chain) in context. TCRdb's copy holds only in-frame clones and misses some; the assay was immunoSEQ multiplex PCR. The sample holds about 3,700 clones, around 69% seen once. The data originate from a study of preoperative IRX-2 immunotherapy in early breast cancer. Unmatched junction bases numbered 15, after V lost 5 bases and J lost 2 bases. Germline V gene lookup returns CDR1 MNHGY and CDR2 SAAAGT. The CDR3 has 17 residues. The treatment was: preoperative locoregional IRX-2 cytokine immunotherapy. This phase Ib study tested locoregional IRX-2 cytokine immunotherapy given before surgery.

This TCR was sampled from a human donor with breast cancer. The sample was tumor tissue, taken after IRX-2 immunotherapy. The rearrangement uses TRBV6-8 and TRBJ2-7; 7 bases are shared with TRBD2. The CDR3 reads CASSGGGPGTRPYEQYF. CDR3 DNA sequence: TGTGCCAGCAGTGGGGGGGGACCGGGAACTAGACCCTACGAGCAGTACTTC.